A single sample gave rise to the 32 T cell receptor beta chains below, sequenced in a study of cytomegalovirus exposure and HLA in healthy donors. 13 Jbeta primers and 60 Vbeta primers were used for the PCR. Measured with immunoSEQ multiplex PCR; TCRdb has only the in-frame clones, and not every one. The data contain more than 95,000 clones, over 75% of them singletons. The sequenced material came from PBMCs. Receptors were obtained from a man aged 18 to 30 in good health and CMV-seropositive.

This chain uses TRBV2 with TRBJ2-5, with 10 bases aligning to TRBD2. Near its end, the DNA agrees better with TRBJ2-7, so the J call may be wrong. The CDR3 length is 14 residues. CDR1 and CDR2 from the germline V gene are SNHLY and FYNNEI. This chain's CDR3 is CASSEAAGGSEQYF. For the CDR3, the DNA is TGTGCCAGCAGTGAAGCAGCGGGGGGGTCCGAGCAGTACTTC.

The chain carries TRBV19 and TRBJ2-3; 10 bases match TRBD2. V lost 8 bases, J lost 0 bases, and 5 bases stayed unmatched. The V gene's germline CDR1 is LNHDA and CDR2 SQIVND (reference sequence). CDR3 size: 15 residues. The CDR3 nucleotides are TGTGCCAGTCGGAGGACTAGCGGTAGCACAGATACGCAGTATTTT. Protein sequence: CASRRTSGSTDTQYF.

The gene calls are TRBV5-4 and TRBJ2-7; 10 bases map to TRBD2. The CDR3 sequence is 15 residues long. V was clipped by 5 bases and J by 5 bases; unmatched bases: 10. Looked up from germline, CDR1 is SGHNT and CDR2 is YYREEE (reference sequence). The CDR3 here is CASSIAGGSGNEQYF. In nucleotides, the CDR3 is TGTGCCAGCAGTATAGCGGGAGGCTCGGGGAACGAGCAGTACTTC. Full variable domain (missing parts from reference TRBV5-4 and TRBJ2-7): ETGVTQSPTHLIKTRGQQVTLRCSSQSGHNTVSWYQQALGQGPQFIFQYYREEENGRGNFPPRFSGLQFPNYSSELNVNALELDDSALYLCASSIAGGSGNEQYFGPGTRLTVT.

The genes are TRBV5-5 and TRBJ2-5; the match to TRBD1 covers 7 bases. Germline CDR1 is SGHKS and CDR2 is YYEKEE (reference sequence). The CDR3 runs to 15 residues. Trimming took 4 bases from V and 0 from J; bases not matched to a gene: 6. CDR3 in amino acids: CASSRQQGYQETQYF. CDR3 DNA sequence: TGTGCCAGCAGCCGCCAACAGGGGTACCAAGAGACCCAGTACTTC. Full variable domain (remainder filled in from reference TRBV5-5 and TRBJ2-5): DAGVTQSPTHLIKTRGQQVTLRCSPISGHKSVSWYQQVLGQGPQFIFQYYEKEERGRGNFPDRFSARQFPNYSSELNVNALLLGDSALYLCASSRQQGYQETQYFGPGTRLLVL.

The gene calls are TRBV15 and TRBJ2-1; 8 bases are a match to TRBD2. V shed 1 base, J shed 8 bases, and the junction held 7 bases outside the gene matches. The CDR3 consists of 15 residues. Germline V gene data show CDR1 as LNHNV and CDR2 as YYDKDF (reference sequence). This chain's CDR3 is CATSRGEGLVHEQFF. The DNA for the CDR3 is TGTGCCACCAGCAGAGGCGAGGGACTAGTACATGAGCAGTTCTTC. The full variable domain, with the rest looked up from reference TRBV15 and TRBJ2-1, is DAMVIQNPRYQVTQFGKPVTLSCSQTLNHNVMYWYQQKSSQAPKLLFHYYDKDFNNEADTPDNFQSRRPNTSFCFLDIRSPGLGDTAMYLCATSRGEGLVHEQFFGPGTRLTVL.

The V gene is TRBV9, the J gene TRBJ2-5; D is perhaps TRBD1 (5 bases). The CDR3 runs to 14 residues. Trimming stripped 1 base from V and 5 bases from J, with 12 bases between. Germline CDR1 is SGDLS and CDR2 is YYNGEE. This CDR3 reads CASSVQGQMETQYF. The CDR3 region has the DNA TGTGCCAGCAGCGTACAGGGTCAAATGGAGACCCAGTACTTC.

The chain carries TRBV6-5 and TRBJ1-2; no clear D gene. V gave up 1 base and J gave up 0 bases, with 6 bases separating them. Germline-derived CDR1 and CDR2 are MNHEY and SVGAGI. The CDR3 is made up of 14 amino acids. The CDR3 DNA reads TGTGCCAGCAGTTACTTACGAGCTAACTATGGCTACACCTTC. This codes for CASSYLRANYGYTF.

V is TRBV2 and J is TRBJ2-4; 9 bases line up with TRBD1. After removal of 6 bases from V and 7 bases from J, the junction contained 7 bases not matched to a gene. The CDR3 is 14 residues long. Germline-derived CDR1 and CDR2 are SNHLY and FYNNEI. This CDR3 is CASRGQGQGNIQYF. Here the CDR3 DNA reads TGTGCCAGCAGGGGACAGGGTCAAGGTAACATTCAGTACTTC.

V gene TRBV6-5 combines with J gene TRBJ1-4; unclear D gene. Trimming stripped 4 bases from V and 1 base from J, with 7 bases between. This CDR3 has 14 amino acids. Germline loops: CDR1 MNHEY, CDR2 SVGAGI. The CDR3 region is CASSSSGTNEKLFF. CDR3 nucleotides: TGTGCCAGCAGTTCATCCGGAACTAATGAAAAACTGTTTTTT.

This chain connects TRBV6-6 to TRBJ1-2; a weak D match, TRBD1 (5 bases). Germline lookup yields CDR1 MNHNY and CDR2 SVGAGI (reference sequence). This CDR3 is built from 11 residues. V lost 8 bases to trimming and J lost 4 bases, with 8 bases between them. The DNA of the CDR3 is TGTGCCAGCCAGGGTGGCTATGGCTACACCTTC. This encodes CASQGGYGYTF.

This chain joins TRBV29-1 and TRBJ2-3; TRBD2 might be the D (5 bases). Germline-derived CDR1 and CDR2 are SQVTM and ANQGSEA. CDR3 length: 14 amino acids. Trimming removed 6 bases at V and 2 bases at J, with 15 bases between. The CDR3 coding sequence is TGCAGCGTACCGACCCGGGGTCTCACAGATACGCAGTATTTT. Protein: CSVPTRGLTDTQYF.

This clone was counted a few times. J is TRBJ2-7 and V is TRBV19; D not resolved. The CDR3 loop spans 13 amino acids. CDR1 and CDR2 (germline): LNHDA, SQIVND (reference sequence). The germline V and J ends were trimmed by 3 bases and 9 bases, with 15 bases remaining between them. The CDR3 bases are TGTGCCAGTAGTATTACACCTCAGGCGACGCAGTACTTC. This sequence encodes CASSITPQATQYF.

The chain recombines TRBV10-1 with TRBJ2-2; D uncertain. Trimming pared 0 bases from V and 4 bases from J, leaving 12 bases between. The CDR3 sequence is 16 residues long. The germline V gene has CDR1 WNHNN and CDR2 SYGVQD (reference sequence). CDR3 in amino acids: CASSESGDLFTGELFF. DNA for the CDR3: TGCGCCAGCAGTGAGTCGGGCGACCTATTCACCGGGGAGCTGTTTTTT.

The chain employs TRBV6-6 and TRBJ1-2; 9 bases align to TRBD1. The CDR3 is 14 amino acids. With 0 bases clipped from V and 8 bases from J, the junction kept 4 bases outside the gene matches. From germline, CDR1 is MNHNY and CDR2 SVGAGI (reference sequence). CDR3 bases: TGTGCCAGCAGTTACTCGCGGACAGGGGAAGGCTACACCTTC. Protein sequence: CASSYSRTGEGYTF.

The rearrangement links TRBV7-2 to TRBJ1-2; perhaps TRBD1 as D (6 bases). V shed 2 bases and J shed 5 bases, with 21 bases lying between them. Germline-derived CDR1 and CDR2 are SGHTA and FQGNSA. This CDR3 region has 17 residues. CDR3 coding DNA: TGTGCCAGCAGCTTACGCCGCCAACAGGGCAGCCCATATGGCTACACCTTC. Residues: CASSLRRQQGSPYGYTF.

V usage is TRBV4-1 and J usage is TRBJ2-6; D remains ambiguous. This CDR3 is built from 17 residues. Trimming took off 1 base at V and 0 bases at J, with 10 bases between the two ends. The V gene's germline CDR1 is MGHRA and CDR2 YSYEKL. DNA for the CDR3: TGCGCCAGCAGCCAAGTCTTGGCTTTCTCTGGGGCCAACGTCCTGACTTTC. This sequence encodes CASSQVLAFSGANVLTF.

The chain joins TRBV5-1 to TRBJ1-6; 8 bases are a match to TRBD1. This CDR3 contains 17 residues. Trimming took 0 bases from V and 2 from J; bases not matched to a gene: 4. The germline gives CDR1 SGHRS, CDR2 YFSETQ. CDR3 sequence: CASSLGQDRAYNSPLHF. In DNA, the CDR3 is TGCGCCAGCAGCTTGGGGCAGGACAGGGCCTATAATTCACCCCTCCACTTT.

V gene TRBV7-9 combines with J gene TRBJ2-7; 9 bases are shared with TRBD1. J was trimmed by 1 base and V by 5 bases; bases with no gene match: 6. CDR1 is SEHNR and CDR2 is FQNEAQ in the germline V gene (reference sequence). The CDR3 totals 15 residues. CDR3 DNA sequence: TGTGCCAGCAGCCTGACAGGGGGGGAATCCTACGAGCAGTACTTC. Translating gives CASSLTGGESYEQYF.

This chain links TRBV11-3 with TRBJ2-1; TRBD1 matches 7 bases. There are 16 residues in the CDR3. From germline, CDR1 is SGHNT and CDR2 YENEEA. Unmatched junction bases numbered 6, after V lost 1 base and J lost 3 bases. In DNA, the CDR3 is TGTGCCAGCAGCTTAGGGGGGACAGCCAACTACAATGAGCAGTTCTTC. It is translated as CASSLGGTANYNEQFF.

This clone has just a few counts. The CDR3 bases are TGCGCCAGCAGCTCCGGACTAGCGGGAGGGTCCACCGGGGAGCTGTTTTTT. This translates into CASSSGLAGGSTGELFF. This chain uses TRBV5-1 with TRBJ2-2; 15 bases are shared with TRBD2. V trimming: 3 bases; J trimming: 4 bases; junction bases outside the gene matches: 4. From germline, CDR1 is SGHRS and CDR2 YFSETQ. This CDR3 has 17 amino acids.

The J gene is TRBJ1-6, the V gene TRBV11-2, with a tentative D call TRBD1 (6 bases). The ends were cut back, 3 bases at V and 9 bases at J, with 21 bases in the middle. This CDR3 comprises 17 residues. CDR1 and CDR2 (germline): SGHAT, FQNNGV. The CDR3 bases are TGTGCCAGCAGCTTTAGGGGGGGGACCCTGGCCGCTTCACCCCTCCACTTT. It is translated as CASSFRGGTLAASPLHF.

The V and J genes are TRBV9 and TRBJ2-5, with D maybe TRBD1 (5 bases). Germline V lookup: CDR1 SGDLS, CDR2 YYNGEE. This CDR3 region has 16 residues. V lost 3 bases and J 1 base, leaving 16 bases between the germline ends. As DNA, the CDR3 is TGTGCCAGCAGCGACACACTGGATGGGGCCCAAGAGACCCAGTACTTC. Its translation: CASSDTLDGAQETQYF.

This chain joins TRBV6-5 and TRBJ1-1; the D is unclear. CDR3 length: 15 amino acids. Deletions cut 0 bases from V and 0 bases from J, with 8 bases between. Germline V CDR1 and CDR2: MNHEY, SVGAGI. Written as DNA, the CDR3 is TGTGCCAGCAGTTACTCGTCGCCGGTGAACACTGAAGCTTTCTTT. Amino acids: CASSYSSPVNTEAFF.

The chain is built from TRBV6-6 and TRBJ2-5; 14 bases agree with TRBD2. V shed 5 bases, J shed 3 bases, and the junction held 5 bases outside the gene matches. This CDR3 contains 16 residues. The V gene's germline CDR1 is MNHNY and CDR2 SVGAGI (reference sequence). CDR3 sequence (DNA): TGTGCCAGCAGTATTCCGGGACTAGCGGGAGAAGAGACCCAGTACTTC. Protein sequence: CASSIPGLAGEETQYF.

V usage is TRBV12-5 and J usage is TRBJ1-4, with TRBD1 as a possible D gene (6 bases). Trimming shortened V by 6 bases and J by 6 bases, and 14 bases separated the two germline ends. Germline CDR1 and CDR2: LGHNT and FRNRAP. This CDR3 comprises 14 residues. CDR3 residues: CASGTGTTDEKLFF. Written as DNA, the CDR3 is TGTGCTAGTGGCACAGGGACTACCGATGAAAAACTGTTTTTT.

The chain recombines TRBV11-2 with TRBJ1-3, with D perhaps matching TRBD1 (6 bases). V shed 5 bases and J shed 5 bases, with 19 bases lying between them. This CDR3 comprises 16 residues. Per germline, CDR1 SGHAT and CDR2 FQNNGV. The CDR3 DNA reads TGTGCCAGCAGCCCTAGCGGTGGGGGCCTTAGAAACACCATATATTTT. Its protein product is CASSPSGGGLRNTIYF. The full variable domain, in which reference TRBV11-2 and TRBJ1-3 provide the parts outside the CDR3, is EAGVAQSPRYKIIEKRQSVAFWCNPISGHATLYWYQQILGQGPKLLIQFQNNGVVDDSQLPKDRFSAERLKGVDSTLKIQPAKLEDSAVYLCASSPSGGGLRNTIYFGEGSWLTVV.

The CDR3 is CASRARDRGNSEQYF. DNA for the CDR3: TGTGCCAGCAGAGCCCGGGACAGGGGGAATTCCGAGCAGTACTTC. This rearrangement joins TRBV25-1 to TRBJ2-7; 11 nucleotides match TRBD1. V gave up 6 bases and J gave up 6 bases; unmatched junction bases: 10. Germline loops: CDR1 MGHDK, CDR2 SYGVNS. The CDR3 contains 15 residues.

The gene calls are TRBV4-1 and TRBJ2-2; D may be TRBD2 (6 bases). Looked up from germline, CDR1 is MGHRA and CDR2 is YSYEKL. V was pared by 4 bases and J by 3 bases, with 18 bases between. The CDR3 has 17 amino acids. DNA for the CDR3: TGCGCCAGCAGCCCCCGGGCCAATAGACTAGACACCGGGGAGCTGTTTTTT. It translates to CASSPRANRLDTGELFF.

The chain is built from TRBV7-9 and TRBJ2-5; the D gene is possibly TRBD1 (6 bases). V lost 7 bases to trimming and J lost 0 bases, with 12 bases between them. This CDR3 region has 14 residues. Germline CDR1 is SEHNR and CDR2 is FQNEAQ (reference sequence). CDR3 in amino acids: CASTGTSYQETQYF. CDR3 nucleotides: TGTGCCAGCACCGGGACATCTTACCAAGAGACCCAGTACTTC. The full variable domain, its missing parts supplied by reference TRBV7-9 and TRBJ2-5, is DTGVSQNPRHKITKRGQNVTFRCDPISEHNRLYWYRQTLGQGPEFLTYFQNEAQLEKSRLLSDRFSAERPKGSFSTLEIQRTEQGDSAMYLCASTGTSYQETQYFGPGTRLLVL.

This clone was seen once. The CDR3 region has the DNA TGTGCCAGCAGCTTAGTTCGGGGTTCCGTCTCTGGAAACACCATATATTTT. It encodes CASSLVRGSVSGNTIYF. The chain uses TRBV7-9 and TRBJ1-3, with D hard to call. V lost 1 base to trimming and J lost 0 bases, with 13 bases between them. The CDR3 length is 17 residues. Per germline, CDR1 SEHNR and CDR2 FQNEAQ (reference sequence). The variable domain in full, with the rest retrieved from reference TRBV7-9 and TRBJ1-3, is DTGVSQNPRHKITKRGQNVTFRCDPISEHNRLYWYRQTLGQGPEFLTYFQNEAQLEKSRLLSDRFSAERPKGSFSTLEIQRTEQGDSAMYLCASSLVRGSVSGNTIYFGEGSWLTVV.

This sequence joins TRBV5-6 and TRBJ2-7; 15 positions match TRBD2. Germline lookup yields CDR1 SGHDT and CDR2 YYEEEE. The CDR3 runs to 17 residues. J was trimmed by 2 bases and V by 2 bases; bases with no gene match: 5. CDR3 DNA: TGTGCCAGCAGCTTACCGGGACTAGCGGGAGGAACCTACGAGCAGTACTTC. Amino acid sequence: CASSLPGLAGGTYEQYF.

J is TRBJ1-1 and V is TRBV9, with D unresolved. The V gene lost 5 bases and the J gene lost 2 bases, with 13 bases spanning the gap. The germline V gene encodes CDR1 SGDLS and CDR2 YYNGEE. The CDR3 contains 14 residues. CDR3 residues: CASSTRLVNTEAFF. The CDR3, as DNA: TGTGCCAGCAGTACCCGGCTAGTAAACACTGAAGCTTTCTTT.